The clone carrying this T cell receptor beta chain appeared a single time. The antigen remains unidentified. This entry belongs to a study of cytomegalovirus exposure and HLA in healthy donors. Study-wide findings and caveats: Among the sequence variants, a highly shared cluster was likely an artifact of sequencing. Researchers reported in a later analysis that a missense DCLRE1C variant was tied to TCR beta V- and J-gene trimming.

Primers: 60 Vbeta forward and 13 Jbeta reverse. Measured with immunoSEQ multiplex PCR; TCRdb has only the in-frame clones, and not every one. The sample includes more than 85,000 clones, over 75% of them seen just once. The CDR3 is made up of 15 amino acids. Germline CDR1 reads SGHAT; CDR2 reads FQNNGV. The ends were cut back, 5 bases at V and 0 bases at J, with 11 bases in the middle. What was sequenced was PBMCs. The rearrangement joins TRBV11-2 to TRBJ1-3; D perhaps matches TRBD1 (6 bases). This TCR was sampled from a man aged 25-40 years in good health and CMV-seropositive. CDR3 coding DNA: TGTGCCAGCAGCGGACAGATAACCTCTGGAAACACCATATATTTT. It yields the protein CASSGQITSGNTIYF.